This TCR beta chain derives from a study of blood T cell repertoires in COVID-19. Study-wide context: Spain, Italy and the United States supplied samples that represented acute and convalescent COVID-19.

In the original analysis: Estimated nucleated cell counts came from reference gene primer amplification. The repertoire was sequenced with immunoSEQ multiplex PCR; TCRdb's copy has only in-frame clones and lacks some. Clone size and V and J calls were adopted from that table, with D and trimming inferred from the DNA. The repertoire holds about 230,000 clones, with over 75% as singletons. The CDR3 covers 15 residues. The germline CDR1 and CDR2 sequences are SGHVS and FQNEAQ. The V and J ends lost 2 bases and 7 bases, in that order; junction bases with no gene match: 8. Participants, 18 to 89 years old, spanned about two dozen US areas. Assignment of participants to cohorts was predicated upon participant-reported clinical history.

The chain is built from TRBV7-8 and TRBJ2-1; 7 bases are shared with TRBD2. The sequence came from a woman aged 30 to 39 who had been exposed to COVID-19. The source material was PBMCs or T cells enriched from blood (not recorded which). The CDR3 spells CASSLTAGAFNEQFF. The CDR3 DNA sequence: TGTGCCAGCAGCTTAACTGCGGGAGCGTTTAATGAGCAGTTCTTC.